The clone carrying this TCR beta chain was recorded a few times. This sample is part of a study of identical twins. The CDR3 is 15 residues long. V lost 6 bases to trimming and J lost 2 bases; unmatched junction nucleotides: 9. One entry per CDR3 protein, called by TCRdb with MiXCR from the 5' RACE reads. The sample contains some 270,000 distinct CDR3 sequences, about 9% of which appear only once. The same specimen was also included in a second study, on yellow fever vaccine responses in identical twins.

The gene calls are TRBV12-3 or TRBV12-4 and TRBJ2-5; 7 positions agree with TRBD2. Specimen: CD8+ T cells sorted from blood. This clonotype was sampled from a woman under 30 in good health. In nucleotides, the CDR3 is TGTGCCAGCAGAGACTTTCTAGCGGCTCAAGAGACCCAGTACTTC. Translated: CASRDFLAAQETQYF.